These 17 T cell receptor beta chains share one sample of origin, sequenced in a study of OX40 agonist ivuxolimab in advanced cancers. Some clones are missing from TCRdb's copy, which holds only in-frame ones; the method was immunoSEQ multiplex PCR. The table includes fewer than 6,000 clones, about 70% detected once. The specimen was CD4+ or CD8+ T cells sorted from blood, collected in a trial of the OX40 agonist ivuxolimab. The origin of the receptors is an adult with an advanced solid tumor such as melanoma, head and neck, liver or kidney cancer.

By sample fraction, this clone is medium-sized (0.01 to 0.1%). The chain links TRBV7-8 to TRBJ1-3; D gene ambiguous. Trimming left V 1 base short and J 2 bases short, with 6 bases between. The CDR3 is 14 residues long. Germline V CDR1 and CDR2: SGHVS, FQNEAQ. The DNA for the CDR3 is TGTGCCAGCAGCTTAGACGCAACTGGAAACACCATATATTTT. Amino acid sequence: CASSLDATGNTIYF.

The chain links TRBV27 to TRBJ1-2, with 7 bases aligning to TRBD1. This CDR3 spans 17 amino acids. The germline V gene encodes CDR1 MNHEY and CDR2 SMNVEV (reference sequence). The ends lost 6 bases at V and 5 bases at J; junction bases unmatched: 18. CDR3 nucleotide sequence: TGTGCCAGCAGCGCCGCGGGCGTGACAGGGAGGTGGTATGGCTACACCTTC. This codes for CASSAAGVTGRWYGYTF.

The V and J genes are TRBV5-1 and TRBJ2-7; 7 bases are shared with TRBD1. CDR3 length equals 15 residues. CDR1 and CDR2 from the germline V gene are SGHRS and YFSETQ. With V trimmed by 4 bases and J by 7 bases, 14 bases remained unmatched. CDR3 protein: CASSQGDADSWEQYF. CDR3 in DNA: TGCGCCAGCAGCCAGGGGGACGCCGACAGCTGGGAGCAGTACTTC.

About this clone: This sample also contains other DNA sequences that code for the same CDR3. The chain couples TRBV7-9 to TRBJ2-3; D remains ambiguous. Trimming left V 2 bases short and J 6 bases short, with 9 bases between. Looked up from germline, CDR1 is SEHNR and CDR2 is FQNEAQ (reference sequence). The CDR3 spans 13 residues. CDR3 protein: CASSLFSTDTQYF. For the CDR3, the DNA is TGTGCCAGCAGCTTATTCTCGACTGATACGCAGTATTTT.

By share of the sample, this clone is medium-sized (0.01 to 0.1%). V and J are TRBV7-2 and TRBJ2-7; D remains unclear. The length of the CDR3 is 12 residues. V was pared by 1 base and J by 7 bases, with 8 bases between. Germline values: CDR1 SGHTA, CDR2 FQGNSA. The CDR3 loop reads CASSLDSLEQYF. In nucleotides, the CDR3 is TGTGCCAGCAGCTTAGACTCCTTAGAGCAGTACTTC.

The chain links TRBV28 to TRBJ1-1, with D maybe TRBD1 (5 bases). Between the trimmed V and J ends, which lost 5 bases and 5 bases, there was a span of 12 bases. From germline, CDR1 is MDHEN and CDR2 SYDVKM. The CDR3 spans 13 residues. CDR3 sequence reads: CASSEWGLTEAFF. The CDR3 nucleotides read TGTGCCAGCAGTGAATGGGGCTTGACTGAAGCTTTCTTT.

The CDR3 spells CASSTTVTGRGFF. Here the CDR3 DNA reads TGTGCCAGCAGTACGACAGTAACGGGACGAGGGTTCTTC. V and J are TRBV27 and TRBJ2-1; D tentatively reads TRBD1 or TRBD2 (5 bases each). There are 13 residues in the CDR3. Trimming removed 5 bases at V and 15 bases at J, with 20 bases between. CDR1 is MNHEY and CDR2 is SMNVEV in the germline V gene (reference sequence).

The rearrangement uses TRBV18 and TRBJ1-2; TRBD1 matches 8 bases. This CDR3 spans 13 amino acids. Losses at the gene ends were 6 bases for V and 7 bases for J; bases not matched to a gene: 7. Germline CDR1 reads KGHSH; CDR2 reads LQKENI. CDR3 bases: TGTGCCAGCTCTCCCAGGACAGGGAGTGGCTACACCTTC. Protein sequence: CASSPRTGSGYTF.

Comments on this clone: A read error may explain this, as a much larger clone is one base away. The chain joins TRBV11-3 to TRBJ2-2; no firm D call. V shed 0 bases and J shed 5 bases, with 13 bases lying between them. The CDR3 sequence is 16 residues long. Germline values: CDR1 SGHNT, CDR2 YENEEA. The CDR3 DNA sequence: TGTGCCAGCAGCTTAGATGCTGAGAAATCGACCGGGGAGCTGTTTTTT. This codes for CASSLDAEKSTGELFF.

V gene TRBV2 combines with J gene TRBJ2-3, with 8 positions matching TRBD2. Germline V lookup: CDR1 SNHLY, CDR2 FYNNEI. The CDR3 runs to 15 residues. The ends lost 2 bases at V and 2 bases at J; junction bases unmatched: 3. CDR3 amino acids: CASSEMTSATDTQYF. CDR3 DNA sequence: TGTGCCAGCAGTGAAATGACTAGCGCCACAGATACGCAGTATTTT.

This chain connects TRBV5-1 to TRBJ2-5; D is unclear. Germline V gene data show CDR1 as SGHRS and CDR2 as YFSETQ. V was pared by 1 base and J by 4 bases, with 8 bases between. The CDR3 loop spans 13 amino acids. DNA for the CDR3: TGCGCCAGCAGCTTGTGGCCGGGAGAGACCCAGTACTTC. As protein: CASSLWPGETQYF.

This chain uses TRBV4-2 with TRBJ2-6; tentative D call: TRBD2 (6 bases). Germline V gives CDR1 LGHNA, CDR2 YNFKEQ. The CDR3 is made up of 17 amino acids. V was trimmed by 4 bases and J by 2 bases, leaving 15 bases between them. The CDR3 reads CASSPTGELAGANVLTF. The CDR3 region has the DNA TGTGCCAGCAGCCCGACGGGAGAACTAGCTGGGGCCAACGTCCTGACTTTC.

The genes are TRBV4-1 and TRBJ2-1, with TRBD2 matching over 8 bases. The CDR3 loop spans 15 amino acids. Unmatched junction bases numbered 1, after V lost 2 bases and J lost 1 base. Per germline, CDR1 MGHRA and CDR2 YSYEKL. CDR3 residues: CASSQRGGSYNEQFF. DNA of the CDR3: TGCGCCAGCAGCCAACGGGGGGGGTCCTACAATGAGCAGTTCTTC.

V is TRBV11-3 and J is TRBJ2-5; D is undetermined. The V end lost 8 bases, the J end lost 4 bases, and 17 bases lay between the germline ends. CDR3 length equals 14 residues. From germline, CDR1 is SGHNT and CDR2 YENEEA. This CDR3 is CASASAVPRETQYF. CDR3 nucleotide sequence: TGTGCCAGCGCCTCGGCGGTTCCAAGAGAGACCCAGTACTTC.

The CDR3 sequence: CASKNGGANEAFF. The CDR3 DNA reads as TGTGCCAGCAAAAACGGGGGCGCAAATGAAGCTTTCTTT. This sequence joins TRBV6-5 and TRBJ1-1; weak D call: TRBD1 (6 bases). This CDR3 is 13 amino acids long. Germline CDR1 and CDR2: MNHEY and SVGAGI. Trimming took off 7 bases at V and 7 bases at J, with 16 bases between the two ends.

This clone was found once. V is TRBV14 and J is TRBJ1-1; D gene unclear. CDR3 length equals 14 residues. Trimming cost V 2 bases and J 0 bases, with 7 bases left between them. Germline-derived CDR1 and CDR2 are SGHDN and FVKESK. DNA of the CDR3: TGTGCCAGCAGCCAAAGGTCAATGAACACTGAAGCTTTCTTT. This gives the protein CASSQRSMNTEAFF.

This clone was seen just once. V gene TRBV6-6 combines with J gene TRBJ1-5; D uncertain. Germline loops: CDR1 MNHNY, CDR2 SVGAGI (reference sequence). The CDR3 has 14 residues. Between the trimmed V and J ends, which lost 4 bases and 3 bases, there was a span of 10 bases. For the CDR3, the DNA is TGTGCCAGCAGTTTCGGACTGATCAATCAGCCCCAGCATTTT. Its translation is CASSFGLINQPQHF.